The present T cell receptor beta chain was sequenced within a study of blood T cell repertoires in COVID-19. Across the study: T cells, B-cell-depleted T cells, or PBMCs supplied cDNA or gDNA.

Sequencing used immunoSEQ multiplex PCR; TCRdb keeps in-frame clones, though not all of them. The repertoire holds about 250,000 clones, about 91% seen once, with over 1.1% in the top ten. The specimen was peripheral blood. The sequence derives from a man older than 75 with acute or convalescent COVID-19.

The CDR3 spells CASSEQGARVKQYF. The CDR3 DNA follows: TGTGCCAGCAGTGAACAGGGGGCGCGAGTCAAGCAGTACTTC. The rearrangement joins TRBV6-1 to TRBJ2-7; 8 bases agree with TRBD1. The J segment lost 8 bases and the V segment lost 2 bases, leaving 8 bases of the junction unmatched. The CDR3 has 14 residues. CDR1 and CDR2 from the germline V gene are MNHNS and SASEGT.